Listed below are T cell receptor beta chains from one sample, sequenced in a study of T cell changes during pregnancy in multiple sclerosis. Clones were read by immunoSEQ multiplex PCR, and TCRdb kept only the in-frame ones, dropping some. The sample has about 99,000 clones; roughly nine tenths are singletons. The sample was peripheral blood, taken after pregnancy. The receptors shown here come from a female donor with multiple sclerosis, enrolled in a pregnancy study. The CDR3 runs from the conserved cysteine through the conserved F or W. A D gene is named only where the DNA matches it firmly. Not all rows give a size; the values are once, few, many and, for expanded clones, a class.

V,size,D,length,J,DNA,CDR3
TRBV5-6,-,-,15,TRBJ1-3,TGTGCCAGCAGCTTGGTAGTAAGCTCTGGAAACACCATATATTTT,CASSLVVSSGNTIYF
TRBV2,-,-,13,TRBJ1-1,TGTGCCAGCAGGGTCGGGATGAACACTGAAGCTTTCTTT,CASRVGMNTEAFF
TRBV25-1,once,-,13,TRBJ1-1,TGTGCCAGCAGCCTCGAGGGGGGGGGTGAGGCTTTCTTT,CASSLEGGGEAFF
TRBV21-1,-,-,9,TRBJ2-3,TGTGCCACACCAGGAGGGCAGTATTTT,CATPGGQYF
TRBV5-5,-,-,11,TRBJ1-4,TGTGCCAGCAGCCGGGAGGAGAAACTGTTTTTT,CASSREEKLFF
TRBV9,-,-,15,TRBJ2-2,TGTGCCAGCAGCGTAGGAGGGTACGGGACCGGGGAGCTGTTTTTT,CASSVGGYGTGELFF
TRBV9,-,-,17,TRBJ2-3,TGTGCCAGCAGCCCAGGTGGACAGCGGGGAACCACAGATACGCAGTATTTT,CASSPGGQRGTTDTQYF
TRBV7-8,-,-,12,TRBJ2-1,TGTGCCAGCAGCTTACGAGCGTCTGAGCAGTTCTTC,CASSLRASEQFF
TRBV29-1,-,-,13,TRBJ2-7,TGCAGCGTTGTGGCAGGGCCTTCCTACGAGCAGTACTTC,CSVVAGPSYEQYF
TRBV6-1,-,-,13,TRBJ1-2,TGTGCCAGCAGGGCCGGACAGATATATGGCTACACCTTC,CASRAGQIYGYTF
TRBV1,few,-,13,TRBJ1-4,TGCACCAGCAGCCCCCGAGCCAATGAAAAACTGTTTTTT,CTSSPRANEKLFF
TRBV27,-,TRBD2,14,TRBJ2-7,TGTGCCAGCCGGACTAGCGGGAGTCTAAACGAGCAGTACTTC,CASRTSGSLNEQYF
TRBV20-1,-,-,11,TRBJ2-1,TGCAGTGCTAGTCGACGGGATGAGCAGTTCTTC,CSASRRDEQFF
TRBV10-1,-,TRBD2,18,TRBJ2-7,TGCGCCAGCAGTGAGTCACGTGCGGGGGGAAACCTAGACTACGAGCAGTACTTC,CASSESRAGGNLDYEQYF
TRBV11-3,-,-,16,TRBJ1-2,TGTGCCAGCAGCTCAGGTTATCGGCAGGAGGGCTATGGCTACACCTTC,CASSSGYRQEGYGYTF
TRBV19,-,-,14,TRBJ1-5,TGTGCCAGTAAAAGGAAGGGGTCCAATCAGCCCCAGCATTTT,CASKRKGSNQPQHF
TRBV7-8,-,-,18,TRBJ1-1,TGTGCCAGCAGCCCTAATTTGGTCACCCCGTCTCCACGCACTGAAGCTTTCTTT,CASSPNLVTPSPRTEAFF
TRBV11-3,-,TRBD2,17,TRBJ2-1,TGTGCCAGCAGCTTAGACCTGCGGACTAGCGGGAGTAATGAGCAGTTCTTC,CASSLDLRTSGSNEQFF
TRBV27,-,-,16,TRBJ1-4,TGTGCCAGCAGCCAAGGACAGTATCTTCCTAATGAAAAACTGTTTTTT,CASSQGQYLPNEKLFF
TRBV5-4,once,TRBD1,14,TRBJ2-7,TGTGCCAGCAGCTCGGAACGACAGGGGGCCGTGCAGTACTTC,CASSSERQGAVQYF
TRBV7-2,-,-,14,TRBJ2-7,TGTGCCAGCAGCTCGCAGGGGTTCTCCTACGAGCAGTACTTC,CASSSQGFSYEQYF
TRBV5-6,-,TRBD2,18,TRBJ2-5,TGTGCCAGCAGCTCCCGGGGGGGCAGATCCTACCCCCAAGAGACCCAGTACTTC,CASSSRGGRSYPQETQYF
TRBV25-1,-,TRBD2,15,TRBJ2-7,TGTGCCAGCAGTGAGAGCGGGAGGGTCCGCTACGAGCAGTACTTC,CASSESGRVRYEQYF
TRBV5-1,-,-,14,TRBJ2-1,TGCGCCAGCAGCTTGGCCACTAGCTTGTCTGAGCAGTTCTTC,CASSLATSLSEQFF
TRBV2,-,-,12,TRBJ2-7,TGTGCCAGCAGTAAGAGCTCCTACGAGCAGTACTTC,CASSKSSYEQYF
TRBV19,-,-,16,TRBJ1-4,TGTGCCAGTAACAGTGGAATGACCGGGAGGCCAGAAAAACTGTTTTTT,CASNSGMTGRPEKLFF
TRBV5-1,-,TRBD2,19,TRBJ2-1,TGCGCCAGCAGCTTGATTAGTGTACTAGCGGGAGGGCCTTTTGGTGAGCAGTTCTTC,CASSLISVLAGGPFGEQFF
TRBV25-1,-,TRBD2,14,TRBJ2-7,TGTGCCAGCAGTGAAGGGACTAGCCTTTACGAGCAGTACTTC,CASSEGTSLYEQYF
TRBV7-6,-,TRBD2,16,TRBJ2-7,TGTGCCAGCAGCCCAGACCTAGCGGGTGGCTCCTACGAGCAGTACTTC,CASSPDLAGGSYEQYF
TRBV18,-,-,12,TRBJ2-2,TGTGCCAGCTCTCTGTACACCGGGGAGCTGTTTTTT,CASSLYTGELFF
TRBV7-6,few,TRBD1,16,TRBJ2-3,TGTGCCAGCAGCGGAGAACAGGGGGCGGTGATAGATACGCAGTATTTT,CASSGEQGAVIDTQYF
TRBV5-1,-,TRBD1,13,TRBJ2-1,TGCGCCAGCAGCCCGGGGACAGACAATGAGCAGTTCTTC,CASSPGTDNEQFF
TRBV13,-,TRBD1,14,TRBJ1-6,TGTGCCAGCAGCCAGACAGGGTTCGGCGCACCCCTCCACTTT,CASSQTGFGAPLHF
TRBV13,once,TRBD2,16,TRBJ2-7,TGTGCCAGCAGCTCCCTCCAGGGAGCGGGGGCGGGGGAGCAGTACTTC,CASSSLQGAGAGEQYF
TRBV7-3,-,TRBD2,14,TRBJ2-1,TGTGCCAGCAGCCACAGCCCCGGGAGGAATGAGCAGTTCTTC,CASSHSPGRNEQFF
TRBV10-3,-,-,13,TRBJ1-5,TGTGCCATCAGTGTAGAAGGGGGACAGCCCCAGCATTTT,CAISVEGGQPQHF
TRBV19,once,-,15,TRBJ2-7,TGTGCCAGTAGTATCCCCGCAGGGGTCAAGAACGAGCAGTACTTC,CASSIPAGVKNEQYF
TRBV6-1,-,TRBD2,16,TRBJ2-3,TGTGCCAGCAGTGCCCAACTAGCGGGGGCATCAGATACGCAGTATTTT,CASSAQLAGASDTQYF
TRBV29-1,once,-,11,TRBJ2-3,TGCAGCGTCATCAAAACAGATACGCAGTATTTT,CSVIKTDTQYF
TRBV7-9,-,-,14,TRBJ1-6,TGTGCCAGCAGCTTAGCGGCGGGTAATTCACCCCTCCACTTT,CASSLAAGNSPLHF
TRBV4-2,once,TRBD2,18,TRBJ2-1,TGTGCCAGCAGCCAAGATAAAGCTAGCGGGAGATATCAGGATGAGCAGTTCTTC,CASSQDKASGRYQDEQFF
TRBV28,-,TRBD2,17,TRBJ2-2,TGTGCCAGCAGCCGGGGGGGACTAGCGGGAGGTTCCGGGGAGCTGTTTTTT,CASSRGGLAGGSGELFF
TRBV10-2,-,TRBD1,15,TRBJ2-5,TGCGCCAGCGGACAATGGACAGGGGCAATGCCGACCCAGTACTTC,CASGQWTGAMPTQYF
TRBV7-8,-,TRBD2,14,TRBJ2-1,TGTGCCAGCCTCCTTAGGGAGGGCTACAATGAGCAGTTCTTC,CASLLREGYNEQFF
TRBV28,once,-,14,TRBJ2-7,TGTGCCAGCATCTCAGGGTTCAGGACCTACGAGCAGTACTTC,CASISGFRTYEQYF
TRBV29-1,once,TRBD2,14,TRBJ2-1,TGCAGCGAGAAACTAGCGGGAGGATCGAATGAGCAGTTCTTC,CSEKLAGGSNEQFF
TRBV19,-,TRBD1,12,TRBJ2-7,TGTGCCAGTAAGGGACAGCTTTACGAGCAGTACTTC,CASKGQLYEQYF
TRBV6-6,-,TRBD2,14,TRBJ2-7,TGTGCCAGCAGCATTAGCGGGGGCTCCTACGAGCAGTACTTC,CASSISGGSYEQYF
TRBV7-8,-,TRBD1,16,TRBJ2-7,TGTGCCAGCAGCTTAGTAATAGGACAGGGGCACTACGAGCAGTACTTC,CASSLVIGQGHYEQYF
TRBV4-1,-,TRBD1,14,TRBJ1-1,TGCGCCAGCAGCGACGACGCAGGGCAGGGGGAGGCTTTCTTT,CASSDDAGQGEAFF
TRBV7-2,-,TRBD1,15,TRBJ1-5,TGTGCCAGCAGCGCGGACAGGGGGAGCAATCAGCCCCAGCATTTT,CASSADRGSNQPQHF
TRBV4-3,-,TRBD2,16,TRBJ2-3,TGCGCCAGCAGCCAAGACGGCGGGGGTCGCACAGATACGCAGTATTTT,CASSQDGGGRTDTQYF
TRBV7-9,-,-,14,TRBJ2-7,TGTGCCAGCAGCTCACCGGGACACCAGTGGGAGCAGTACTTC,CASSSPGHQWEQYF